This entry lists 8 T cell receptor beta chains sequenced from one sample in a study of CD8 T cells in ankylosing spondylitis. TCRdb ran MiXCR on the 5' RACE reads and lists one entry per CDR3 protein. The sample lists under 150,000 distinct CDR3 sequences; over 9.5% were seen once. Source material: blood, either unsorted or a sorted T cell fraction (not recorded which). These receptors originate from a female donor with ankylosing spondylitis or in good health (not recorded which).

This clonotype was found many times. The rearrangement uses TRBV20-1 and TRBJ1-2; D unresolved. The CDR3 is 14 residues long. Germline CDR1 and CDR2: DFQATT and SNEGSKA (reference sequence). Trimming took 3 bases from V and 4 from J, leaving 15 bases between them. CDR3 nucleotides: TGCAGTGCTAGCATGGGGTCCCCAGCCTATGGCTACACCTTC. The encoded protein is CSASMGSPAYGYTF.

CDR3 nucleotide sequence: TGTGCCAGCAGTTTATCCGGACAAATCTATGGCTACACCTTC. Encoded protein: CASSLSGQIYGYTF. The J gene is TRBJ1-2, the V gene TRBV28; tentatively, D is TRBD1 (5 bases). V lost 1 base and J 4 bases, leaving 10 bases between the germline ends. Germline lookup yields CDR1 MDHEN and CDR2 SYDVKM. This CDR3 contains 14 residues.

This clonotype was recorded at least ten times. This sequence joins TRBV5-1 and TRBJ2-2; D gene ambiguous. Per the germline V gene, CDR1 is SGHRS and CDR2 is YFSETQ. The V end lost 0 bases, the J end lost 0 bases, and 9 bases lay between the germline ends. The CDR3 loop spans 16 amino acids. Here the CDR3 reads CASSLGVSSNTGELFF. The CDR3 bases are TGCGCCAGCAGCTTGGGGGTCTCGTCGAACACCGGGGAGCTGTTTTTT.

This clonotype occurred a few times. The chain uses TRBV11-2 and TRBJ2-5; D is unresolved. V dropped 6 bases and J dropped 4 bases, with 9 bases sitting between them. The CDR3 loop spans 12 amino acids. CDR1 and CDR2 (germline): SGHAT, FQNNGV. This CDR3 is CASREVTETQYF. The DNA for the CDR3 is TGTGCCAGCAGAGAGGTGACAGAGACCCAGTACTTC. Together with reference TRBV11-2 and TRBJ2-5, the CDR3 gives the full variable domain: EAGVAQSPRYKIIEKRQSVAFWCNPISGHATLYWYQQILGQGPKLLIQFQNNGVVDDSQLPKDRFSAERLKGVDSTLKIQPAKLEDSAVYLCASREVTETQYFGPGTRLLVL.

At least ten counts were recorded for this clonotype. The chain recombines TRBV6-1 with TRBJ1-5; D is ambiguous. Trimming cost V 6 bases and J 3 bases, with 15 bases left between them. Per germline, CDR1 MNHNS and CDR2 SASEGT. This CDR3 region has 15 residues. The CDR3 DNA is TGTGCCAGCAGCCCCTCGGGAACCCTCAATCAGCCCCAGCATTTT. This gives the protein CASSPSGTLNQPQHF.

The sample holds a few counts of this clonotype. The chain's CDR3 is CASSQEESSSGNTIYF. CDR3 sequence (DNA): TGTGCCAGCAGCCAAGAGGAGTCCTCCTCTGGAAACACCATATATTTT. This rearrangement joins TRBV4-2 to TRBJ1-3; D not certain. The length of the CDR3 is 16 residues. CDR1 and CDR2 from the germline V gene are LGHNA and YNFKEQ. Between the trimmed V and J ends, which lost 0 bases and 0 bases, there was a span of 9 bases.

This clonotype was found many times. The chain couples TRBV7-9 to TRBJ2-2; a possible D gene is TRBD1 (6 bases). The length of the CDR3 is 13 residues. Germline CDR1 SEHNR, CDR2 FQNEAQ (reference sequence). With 4 bases removed from V and 13 bases from J, the gap between germline ends came to 16 bases. DNA of the CDR3: TGTGCCAGCAGCTCCCCGAGGACAGTTCGGCTGTTTTTT. This sequence encodes CASSSPRTVRLFF.

This clonotype was seen at least ten times. The chain employs TRBV12-3 or TRBV12-4 and TRBJ1-1; D might be TRBD1 (6 bases). The CDR3 covers 14 residues. Trimming pared 3 bases from V and 4 bases from J, leaving 12 bases between. The CDR3 coding sequence is TGTGCCAGCAGTTTGCAGGGGTATCCCACTGAAGCTTTCTTT. Translated, it gives CASSLQGYPTEAFF.